What follows are 2 T cell receptor beta chains derived from one specimen sequenced in a study of cytomegalovirus exposure and HLA in healthy donors. Data came from immunoSEQ multiplex PCR; TCRdb stores just in-frame clones and leaves some out. The data contain 250,000 to 400,000 clones, around 90% of them singletons. The specimen was PBMCs. The receptors derive from a man aged 25-45 years in good health and CMV-seronegative.

This chain uses TRBV5-1 with TRBJ1-2; 7 positions agree with TRBD1. Germline assignment: CDR1 SGHRS and CDR2 YFSETQ. The CDR3 consists of 17 residues. After removal of 0 bases from V and 8 bases from J, the junction contained 16 bases not matched to a gene. This CDR3 is CASSLEPMTQGEIGYTF. The DNA for the CDR3 is TGCGCCAGCAGCTTGGAACCGATGACGCAGGGGGAAATCGGCTACACCTTC. Drawing the rest from reference TRBV5-1 and TRBJ1-2, the complete variable domain is KAGVTQTPRYLIKTRGQQVTLSCSPISGHRSVSWYQQTPGQGLQFLFEYFSETQRNKGNFPGRFSGRQFSNSRSEMNVSTLELGDSALYLCASSLEPMTQGEIGYTFGSGTRLTVV.

The V call is TRBV5-6, the J call TRBJ2-7; 8 bases are a match to TRBD2. The V and J ends lost 2 bases and 1 base, in that order; junction bases with no gene match: 2. Looked up from germline, CDR1 is SGHDT and CDR2 is YYEEEE. This CDR3 spans 14 amino acids. The chain's CDR3 is CASSFGLASYEQYF. CDR3 bases: TGTGCCAGCAGCTTTGGACTAGCTTCCTACGAGCAGTACTTC.